Listed here is a single TCR beta chain. Its antigen is currently unknown. The CDR3 is 14 amino acids. V lost 3 bases and J 8 bases, leaving 11 bases between the germline ends. Germline lookup yields CDR1 SNHLY and CDR2 FYNNEI. This specimen comes from a study of cytomegalovirus exposure and HLA in healthy donors. Researchers ran the PCR with 60 Vbeta and 13 Jbeta primers. Generated by immunoSEQ multiplex PCR, the TCRdb table keeps only in-frame clones and is missing some. Among about 140,000 clones listed, approximately 9% were seen once. Study-level results: After further analysis at a later stage, 16,951 TCR beta sequences were associated with HLA alleles at 0.05 false discovery rate.

The rearrangement links TRBV2 to TRBJ1-6; D unresolved. The sample was PBMCs. This receptor was identified in a middle-aged woman in good health and CMV-seropositive. CDR3 amino acids: CASSEAETYSPLHF. For the CDR3, the DNA is TGTGCCAGCAGTGAGGCGGAAACTTATTCACCCCTCCACTTT.